This T cell receptor beta chain was observed in a study of T-cell memory formation after mild COVID-19. This clonotype has only a few counts. Using its own MiXCR run on the 5' RACE reads, TCRdb lists one record per CDR3 protein. The repertoire holds 470,000 or so distinct CDR3 sequences, with roughly 18% as singletons. Germline-derived CDR1 and CDR2 are SEHNR and FQNEAQ (reference sequence). There are 13 residues in the CDR3. Trimming took off 1 base at V and 5 bases at J, with 8 bases between the two ends. This receptor was identified in an adult woman who had mild COVID-19 (a few samples of this study predate the infection). Cell type and time point are not known. The chain has TRBV7-9 and TRBJ1-2; tentatively, D is TRBD1 (5 bases). Source material: PBMCs or a T cell subset sorted from them (not recorded which). CDR3 region: CASSLETGYGYTF. CDR3 sequence (DNA): TGTGCCAGCAGCTTAGAAACAGGTTATGGCTACACCTTC.